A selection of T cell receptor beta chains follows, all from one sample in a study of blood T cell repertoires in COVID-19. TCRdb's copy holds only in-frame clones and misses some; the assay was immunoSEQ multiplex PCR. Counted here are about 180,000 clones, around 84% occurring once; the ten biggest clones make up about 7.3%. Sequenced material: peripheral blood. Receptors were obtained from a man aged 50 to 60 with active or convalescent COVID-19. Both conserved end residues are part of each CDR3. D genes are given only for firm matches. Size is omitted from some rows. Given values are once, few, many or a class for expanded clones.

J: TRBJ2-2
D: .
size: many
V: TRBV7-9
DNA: TGTGCCAGCAGCCGGAGTAGGGAGCTGTTTTTT
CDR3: CASSRSRELFF

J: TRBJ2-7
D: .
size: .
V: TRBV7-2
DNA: TGTGCCAGCAGCTTACACGGGTACGAGCAGTACTTC
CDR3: CASSLHGYEQYF

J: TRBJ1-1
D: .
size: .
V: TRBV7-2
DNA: TGTGCCAGCAGCCAAGGACAGTGGAACACTGAAGCTTTCTTT
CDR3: CASSQGQWNTEAFF

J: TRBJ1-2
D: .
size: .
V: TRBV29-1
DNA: TGCAGCATGACAGCAGGGAACTATGGCTACACCTTC
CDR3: CSMTAGNYGYTF

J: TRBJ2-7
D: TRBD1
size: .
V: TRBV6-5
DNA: TGTGCCAGCAGTCGGGACCGGACAGGGGCCTACGAGCAGTACTTC
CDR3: CASSRDRTGAYEQYF

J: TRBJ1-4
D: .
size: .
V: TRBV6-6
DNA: TGTGCCAGCAGTTACCCCAGGGTTAGTGAAAAACTGTTTTTT
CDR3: CASSYPRVSEKLFF

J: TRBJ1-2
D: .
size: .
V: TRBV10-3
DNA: TGTGCCATCAGTGAGGAGCAAAACTATGGCTACACCTTC
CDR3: CAISEEQNYGYTF

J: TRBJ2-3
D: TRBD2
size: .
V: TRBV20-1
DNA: TGCAGTGCTAGTATTACTAGCGGGGGTGATACGCAGTATTTT
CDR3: CSASITSGGDTQYF

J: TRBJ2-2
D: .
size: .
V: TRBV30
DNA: TGTGCCTGGAAAGCCCGGGATAGGGGGGAGCTGTTTTTT
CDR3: CAWKARDRGELFF

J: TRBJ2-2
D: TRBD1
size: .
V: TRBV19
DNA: TGTGCCAGTAGTATTCAAGGACAGGGGACCGGGGAGCTGTTTTTT
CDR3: CASSIQGQGTGELFF

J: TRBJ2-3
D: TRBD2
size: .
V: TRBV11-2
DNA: TGTGCCAGCAGCAGGGGACTAGCGGGGTTCACAGATACGCAGTATTTT
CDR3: CASSRGLAGFTDTQYF

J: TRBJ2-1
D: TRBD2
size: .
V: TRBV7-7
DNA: TGTGCTAGCAGCTTATTCGGGGGGGCATCCAGCTCCTACAATGAGCAGTTCTTC
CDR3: CASSLFGGASSSYNEQFF

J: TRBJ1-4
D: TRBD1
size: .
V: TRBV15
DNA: TGTGCCACCAGCAGGGACAGGGGGTCTAATGAAAAACTGTTTTTT
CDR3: CATSRDRGSNEKLFF

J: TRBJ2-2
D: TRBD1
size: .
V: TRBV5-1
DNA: TGCGCCAGCAGCTTGGCCCGACAGGGGGCCACCGGGGAGCTGTTTTTT
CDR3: CASSLARQGATGELFF

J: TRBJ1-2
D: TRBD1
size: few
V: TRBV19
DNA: TGTGCCAGTAGATTTACAGGGGCTTACTATGGCTACACCTTC
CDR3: CASRFTGAYYGYTF

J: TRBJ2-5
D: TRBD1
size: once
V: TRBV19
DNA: TGTGCCAGTAGTCCGGGACAGGGCTACGAGACCCAGTACTTC
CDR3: CASSPGQGYETQYF

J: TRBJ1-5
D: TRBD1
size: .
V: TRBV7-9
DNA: TGTGCCAGCAGCTTAGAGGACAGGGGCCCTAATCAGCCCCAGCATTTT
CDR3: CASSLEDRGPNQPQHF

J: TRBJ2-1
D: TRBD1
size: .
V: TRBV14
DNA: TGTGCCAGCAGTTCCGGGACAGGGATTTTCAATGAGCAGTTCTTC
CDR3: CASSSGTGIFNEQFF

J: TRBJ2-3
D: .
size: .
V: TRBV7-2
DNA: TGTGCCAGCAAGAGCGGGACAGATACGCAGTATTTT
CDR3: CASKSGTDTQYF

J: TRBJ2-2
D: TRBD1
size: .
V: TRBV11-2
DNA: TGTGCCAGCAGTTTTCAGGACAGGGGGCGCGGTCCCGGGGAGCTGTTTTTT
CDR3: CASSFQDRGRGPGELFF

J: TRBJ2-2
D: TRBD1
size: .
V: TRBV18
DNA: TGTGCCAGCTCGCGGACAGGAGATACCGGGGAGCTGTTTTTT
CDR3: CASSRTGDTGELFF

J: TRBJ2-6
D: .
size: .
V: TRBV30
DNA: TGTGCCTGGGTCTCAGGCGGGGCCAACGTCCTGACTTTC
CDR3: CAWVSGGANVLTF

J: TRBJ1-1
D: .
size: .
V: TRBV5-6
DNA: TGTGCCAGCAGCTTGGCTCACACGATGAACACTGAAGCTTTCTTT
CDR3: CASSLAHTMNTEAFF

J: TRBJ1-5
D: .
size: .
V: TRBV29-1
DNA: TGCAGCGTTGGGGGGGGGAATCAGCCCCAGCATTTT
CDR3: CSVGGGNQPQHF

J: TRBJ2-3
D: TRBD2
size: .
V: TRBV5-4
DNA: TGTGCCAGCAGCTTGCAAAAGCGGGGGGCGAGCACAGATACGCAGTATTTT
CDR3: CASSLQKRGASTDTQYF

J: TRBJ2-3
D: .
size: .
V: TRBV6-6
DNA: TGTGCCAGCAGTTACGAGAGGGGGACGCAGTATTTT
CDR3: CASSYERGTQYF

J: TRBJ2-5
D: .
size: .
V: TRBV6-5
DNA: TGTGCCAGTGCTGTAGATGGGGCCCAAGAGACCCAGTACTTC
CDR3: CASAVDGAQETQYF

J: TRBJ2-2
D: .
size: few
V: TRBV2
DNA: TGTGCCAGCAGTGTCGATGGAGGGGACACCGGGGAGCTGTTTTTT
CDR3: CASSVDGGDTGELFF

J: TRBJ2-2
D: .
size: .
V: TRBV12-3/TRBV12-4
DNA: TGTGCCAGCAGCACTAGTGTCGCCGGGGAGCTGTTTTTT
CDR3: CASSTSVAGELFF

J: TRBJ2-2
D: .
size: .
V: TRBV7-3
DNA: TGTGCCAGCAGCCCCTTCGGGGTGAACACCGGGGAGCTGTTTTTT
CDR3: CASSPFGVNTGELFF

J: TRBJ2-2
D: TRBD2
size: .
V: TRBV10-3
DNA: TGTGCCATCAGTGCAAAGACCGGGACTAGCCCCGGGGAGCTGTTTTTT
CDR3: CAISAKTGTSPGELFF

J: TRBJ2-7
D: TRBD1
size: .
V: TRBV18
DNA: TGTGCCAGCTCAGCCGGGACAGACCCTAGGCAGCAGTACTTC
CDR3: CASSAGTDPRQQYF

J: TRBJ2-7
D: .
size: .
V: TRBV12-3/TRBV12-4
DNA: TGTGCCAGCAGGGGCGAGGGTCCGGGGCAGTACTTC
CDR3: CASRGEGPGQYF

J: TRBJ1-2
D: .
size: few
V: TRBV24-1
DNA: TGTGCCACCAGTGGAGAGAACGACTATGGCTACACCTTC
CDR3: CATSGENDYGYTF

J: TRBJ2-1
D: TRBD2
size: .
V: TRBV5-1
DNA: TGCGCCAGCAGCAGTAGCGGGGGAAACTCCTACAATGAGCAGTTCTTC
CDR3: CASSSSGGNSYNEQFF

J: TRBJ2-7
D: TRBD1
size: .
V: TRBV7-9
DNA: TGTGCCAGCAGCTTCGTGGGACAGTCTAATCTGTACTTC
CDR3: CASSFVGQSNLYF

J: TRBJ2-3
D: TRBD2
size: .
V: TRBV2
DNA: TGTGCCAGCAGTGTTACTAGCGGGGGGGCAGGAGATACGCAGTATTTT
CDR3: CASSVTSGGAGDTQYF

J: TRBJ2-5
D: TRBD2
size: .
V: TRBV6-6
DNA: TGTGCCAGCAGGAACTCCGCGGGAGGTGGAGAGACCCAGTACTTC
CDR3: CASRNSAGGGETQYF

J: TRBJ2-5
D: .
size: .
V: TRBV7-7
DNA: TGTGCTAGCAGCTTAGCGATCGCGGGACGGCAAGAGACCCAGTACTTC
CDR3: CASSLAIAGRQETQYF

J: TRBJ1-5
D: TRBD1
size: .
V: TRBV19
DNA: TGTGCCAGTAGCCCACAGGGGTCCCGCAATCAGCCCCAGCATTTT
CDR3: CASSPQGSRNQPQHF

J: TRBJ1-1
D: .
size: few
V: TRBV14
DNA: TGTGCCAGCAGCCAGACAGTGAACACTGAAGCTTTCTTT
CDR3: CASSQTVNTEAFF

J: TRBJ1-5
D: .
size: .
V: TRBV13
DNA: TGTGCCAGCAGCTTATTGTCCCAACCCCAGCATTTT
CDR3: CASSLLSQPQHF

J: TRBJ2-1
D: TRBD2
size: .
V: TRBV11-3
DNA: TGTGCCAGCAGCTTAGAAGGGCTAGCGGGAGTCAATGAGCAGTTCTTC
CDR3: CASSLEGLAGVNEQFF

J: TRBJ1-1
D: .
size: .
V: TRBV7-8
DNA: TGTGCCAGCAGCTTAAGACAGGAGAACACTGAAGCTTTCTTT
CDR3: CASSLRQENTEAFF

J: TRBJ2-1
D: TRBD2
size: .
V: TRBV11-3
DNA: TGTGCCAGCAGCTTCAGCGGACTAGGAGGGGCAAGTGAGCAGTTCTTC
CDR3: CASSFSGLGGASEQFF

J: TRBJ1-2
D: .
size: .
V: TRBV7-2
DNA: TGTGCCAGCAGCTCCGCGCCTTTGGACTATGGCTACACCTTC
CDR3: CASSSAPLDYGYTF

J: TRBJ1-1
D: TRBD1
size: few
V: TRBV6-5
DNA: TGTGCCAGCACCCAGCCCGGGACAGGGGGCACTGAAGCTTTCTTT
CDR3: CASTQPGTGGTEAFF

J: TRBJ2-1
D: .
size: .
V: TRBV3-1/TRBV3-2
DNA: TGTGCCAGCAGCCAAGTGGCGGAGCACAATGAGCAGTTCTTC
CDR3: CASSQVAEHNEQFF

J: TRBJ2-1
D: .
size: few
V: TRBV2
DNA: TGTGCCAGCAGTGACAGGGGCGGGTACAATGAGCAGTTCTTC
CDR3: CASSDRGGYNEQFF

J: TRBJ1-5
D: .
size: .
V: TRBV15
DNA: TGTGCCACCAGCAGAGATGTTATCCAGCCCCAGCATTTT
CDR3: CATSRDVIQPQHF

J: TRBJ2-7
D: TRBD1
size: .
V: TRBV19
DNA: TGTGCCAGTAGTATAGGGACAGGGGGAGGGTACGAGCAGTACTTC
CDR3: CASSIGTGGGYEQYF

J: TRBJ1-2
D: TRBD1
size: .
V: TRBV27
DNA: TGTGCCAGCACCGTTGTAGGGACAGCCAACTATGGCTACACCTTC
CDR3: CASTVVGTANYGYTF

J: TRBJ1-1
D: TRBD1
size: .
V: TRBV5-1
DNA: TGCGCCAGCAGGGACCCCGGGACAGGGGGCATAGAAGCTTTCTTT
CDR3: CASRDPGTGGIEAFF

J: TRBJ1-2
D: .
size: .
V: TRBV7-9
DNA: TGTGCCAGCAGCTTAGTACGGGGGGCATCTTCTGGCTACACCTTC
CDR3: CASSLVRGASSGYTF

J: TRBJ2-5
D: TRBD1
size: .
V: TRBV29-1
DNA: TGCAGCGTAAGGACAGGGGGTCAGGAGACCCAGTACTTC
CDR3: CSVRTGGQETQYF

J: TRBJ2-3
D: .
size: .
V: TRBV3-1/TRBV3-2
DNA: TGTGCCAGCAGCCTGCGGAGCACAGATACGCAGTATTTT
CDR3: CASSLRSTDTQYF